This T cell receptor (beta chain) was observed in a study of blood T cell repertoires in COVID-19. For the study at large: Collection of acute and convalescent COVID-19 samples took place in the United States, Italy and Spain. From T cells, B-cell-depleted T cells, or PBMCs came the material, which was cDNA or gDNA.

In the original workflow: Amplification of reference gene primers was used by the study to estimate nucleated cell counts. Method: immunoSEQ multiplex PCR; TCRdb's copy keeps in-frame clones and lacks some. D and trimming were read from the DNA, whereas the V and J calls and clone size are those reported in that table. The profile shows about 270,000 clones, approximately 86% of them singletons. The CDR3 totals 13 residues. The germline V and J ends were trimmed by 0 bases and 5 bases, with 5 bases remaining between them. CDR1 LGHNA and CDR2 YSLEER come from the germline V gene. The TCR originated in an older woman who had recovered from COVID-19. The sequenced material came from peripheral blood. This chain links TRBV4-3 with TRBJ1-5; no firm D call. CDR3 bases: TGCGCCAGCAGCCAAGATAGAGATCAGCCCCAGCATTTT. As protein: CASSQDRDQPQHF.